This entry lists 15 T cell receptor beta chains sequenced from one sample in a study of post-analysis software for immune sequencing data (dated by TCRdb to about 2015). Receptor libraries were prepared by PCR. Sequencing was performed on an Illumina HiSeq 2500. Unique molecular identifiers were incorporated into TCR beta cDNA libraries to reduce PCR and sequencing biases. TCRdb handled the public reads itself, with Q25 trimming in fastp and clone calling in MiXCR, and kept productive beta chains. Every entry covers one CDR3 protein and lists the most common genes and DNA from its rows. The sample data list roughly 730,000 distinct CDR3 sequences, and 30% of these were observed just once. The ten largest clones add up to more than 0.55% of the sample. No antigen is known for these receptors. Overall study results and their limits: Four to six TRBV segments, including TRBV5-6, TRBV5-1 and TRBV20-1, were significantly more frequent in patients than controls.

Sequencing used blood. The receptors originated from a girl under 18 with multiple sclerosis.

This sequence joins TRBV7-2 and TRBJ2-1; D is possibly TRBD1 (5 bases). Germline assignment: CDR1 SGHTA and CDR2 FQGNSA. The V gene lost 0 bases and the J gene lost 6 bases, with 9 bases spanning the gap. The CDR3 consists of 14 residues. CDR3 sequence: CASSLAQGSNEQFF. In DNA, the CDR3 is TGTGCCAGCAGCTTAGCCCAGGGCAGCAATGAGCAGTTCTTC.

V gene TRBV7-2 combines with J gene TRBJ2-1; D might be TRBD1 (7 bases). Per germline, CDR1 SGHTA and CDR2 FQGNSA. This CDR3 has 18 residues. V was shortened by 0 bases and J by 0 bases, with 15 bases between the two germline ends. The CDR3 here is CASSLAVGRDSSYNEQFF. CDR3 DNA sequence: TGTGCCAGCAGCTTAGCGGTGGGGCGGGACAGCTCCTACAATGAGCAGTTCTTC.

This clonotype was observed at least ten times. CDR3 sequence (DNA): TGTGCCAGCAGCTCTAGCACAGATACGCAGTATTTT. This gives the protein CASSSSTDTQYF. The chain uses TRBV7-9 and TRBJ2-3; unclear D gene. Between the trimmed V and J ends, which lost 4 bases and 0 bases, there was a span of 2 bases. Germline V gives CDR1 SEHNR, CDR2 FQNEAQ (reference sequence). The CDR3 runs to 12 residues.

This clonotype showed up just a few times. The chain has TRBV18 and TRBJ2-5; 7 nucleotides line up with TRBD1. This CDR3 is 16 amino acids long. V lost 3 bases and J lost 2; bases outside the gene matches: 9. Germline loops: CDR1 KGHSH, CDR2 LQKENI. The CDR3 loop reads CASSPRGTDPQETQYF. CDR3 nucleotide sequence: TGTGCCAGCTCACCCCGTGGGACAGATCCTCAAGAGACCCAGTACTTC.

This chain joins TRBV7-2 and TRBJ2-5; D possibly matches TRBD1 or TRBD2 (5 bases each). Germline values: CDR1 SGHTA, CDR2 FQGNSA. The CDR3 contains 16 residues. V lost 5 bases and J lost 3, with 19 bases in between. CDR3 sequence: CASSLLDGQGEETQYF. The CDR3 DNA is TGTGCCAGCAGCCTACTAGACGGGCAGGGAGAAGAGACCCAGTACTTC.

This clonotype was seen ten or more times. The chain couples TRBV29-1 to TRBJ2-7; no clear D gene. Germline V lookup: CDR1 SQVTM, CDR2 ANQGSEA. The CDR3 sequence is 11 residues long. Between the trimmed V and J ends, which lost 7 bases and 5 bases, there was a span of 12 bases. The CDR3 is CSAVRHNEQYF. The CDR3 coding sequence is TGCAGCGCCGTACGACACAACGAGCAGTACTTC.

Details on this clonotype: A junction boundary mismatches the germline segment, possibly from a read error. Here the CDR3 reads CAGSPRSFFGEAFF. Written as DNA, the CDR3 is TGTGCCGGCAGCCCGAGAAGCTTTTTTGGCGAAGCTTTCTTT. The V call is TRBV7-2, the J call TRBJ1-1; D not certain. CDR1 SGHTA and CDR2 FQGNSA come from the germline V gene. This CDR3 comprises 14 residues.

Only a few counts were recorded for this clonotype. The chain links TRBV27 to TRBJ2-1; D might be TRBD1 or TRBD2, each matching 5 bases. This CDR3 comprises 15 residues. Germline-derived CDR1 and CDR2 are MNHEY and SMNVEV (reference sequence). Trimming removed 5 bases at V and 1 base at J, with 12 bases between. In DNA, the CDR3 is TGTGCCAGCAGTCAGGGACCTCTATCCTACAATGAGCAGTTCTTC. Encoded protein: CASSQGPLSYNEQFF.

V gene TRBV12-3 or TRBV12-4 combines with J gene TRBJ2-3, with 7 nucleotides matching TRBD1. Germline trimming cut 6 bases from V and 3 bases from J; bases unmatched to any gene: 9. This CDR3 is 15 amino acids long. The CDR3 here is CASSSSNRGTDTQYF. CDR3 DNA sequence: TGTGCCAGCAGCTCCTCAAACAGGGGTACAGATACGCAGTATTTT.

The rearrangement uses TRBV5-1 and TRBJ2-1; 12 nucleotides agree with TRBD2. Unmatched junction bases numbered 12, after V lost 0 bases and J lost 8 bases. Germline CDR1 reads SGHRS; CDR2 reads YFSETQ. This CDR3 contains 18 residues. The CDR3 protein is CASSLEGLAGRPRDEQFF. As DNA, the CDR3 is TGCGCCAGCAGCTTGGAGGGACTAGCGGGCAGGCCCCGGGATGAGCAGTTCTTC.

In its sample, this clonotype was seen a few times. The CDR3 spells CASSRTGTPYGYTF. In DNA form, the CDR3 reads TGTGCCAGTAGTCGAACAGGGACGCCATATGGCTACACCTTC. The rearrangement joins TRBV27 to TRBJ1-2; D perhaps matches TRBD1 (6 bases). This CDR3 is 14 amino acids long. V lost 9 bases to trimming and J lost 5 bases, with 19 bases between them. Looked up from germline, CDR1 is MNHEY and CDR2 is SMNVEV (reference sequence).

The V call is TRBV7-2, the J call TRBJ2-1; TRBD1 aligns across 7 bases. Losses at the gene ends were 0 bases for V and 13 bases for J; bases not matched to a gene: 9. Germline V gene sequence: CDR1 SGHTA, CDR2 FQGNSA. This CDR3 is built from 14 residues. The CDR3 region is CASSLARGSETQFF. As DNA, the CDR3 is TGTGCCAGCAGCTTAGCCAGGGGGAGTGAGACCCAGTTCTTC.

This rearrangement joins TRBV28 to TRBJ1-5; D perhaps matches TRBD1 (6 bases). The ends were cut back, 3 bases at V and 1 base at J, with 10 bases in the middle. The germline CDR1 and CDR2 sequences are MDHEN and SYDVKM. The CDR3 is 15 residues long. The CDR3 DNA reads TGTGCCAGCAGTTTTGGGGGGACAAGCAATCAGCCCCAGCATTTT. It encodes CASSFGGTSNQPQHF.

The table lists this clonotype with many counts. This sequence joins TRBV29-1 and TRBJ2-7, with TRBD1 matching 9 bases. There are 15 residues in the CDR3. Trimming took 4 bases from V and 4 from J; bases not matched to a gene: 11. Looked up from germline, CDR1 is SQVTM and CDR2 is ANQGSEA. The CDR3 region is CSVVTAGTGRYEQYF. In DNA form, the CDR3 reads TGCAGCGTTGTAACCGCCGGGACAGGGCGATACGAGCAGTACTTC.

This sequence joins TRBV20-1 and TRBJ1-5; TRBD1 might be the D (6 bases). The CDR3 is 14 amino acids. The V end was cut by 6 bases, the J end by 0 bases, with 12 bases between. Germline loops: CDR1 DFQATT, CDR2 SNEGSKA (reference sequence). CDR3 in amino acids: CSAKGGYSNQPQHF. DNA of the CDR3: TGCAGTGCCAAGGGGGGTTATAGCAATCAGCCCCAGCATTTT.